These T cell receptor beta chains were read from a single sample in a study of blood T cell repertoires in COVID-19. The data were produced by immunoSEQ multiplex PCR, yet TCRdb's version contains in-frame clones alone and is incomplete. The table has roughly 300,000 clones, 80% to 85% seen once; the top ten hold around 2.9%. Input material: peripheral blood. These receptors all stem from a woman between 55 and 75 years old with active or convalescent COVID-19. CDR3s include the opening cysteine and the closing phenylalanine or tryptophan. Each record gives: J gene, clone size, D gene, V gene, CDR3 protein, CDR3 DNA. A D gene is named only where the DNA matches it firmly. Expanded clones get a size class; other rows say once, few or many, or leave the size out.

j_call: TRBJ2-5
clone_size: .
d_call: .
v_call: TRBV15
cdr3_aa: CATSRDLETQYF
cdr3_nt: TGTGCCACCAGCAGAGATCTGGAGACCCAGTACTTC

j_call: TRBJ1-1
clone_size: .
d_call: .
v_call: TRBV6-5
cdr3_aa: CASSPRVRTEAFF
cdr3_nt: TGTGCCAGCAGTCCCCGGGTTAGGACTGAAGCTTTCTTT

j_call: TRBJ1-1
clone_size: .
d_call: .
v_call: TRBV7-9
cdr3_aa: CASSPPGNTEAFF
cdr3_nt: TGTGCCAGCAGCCCGCCAGGGAACACTGAAGCTTTCTTT

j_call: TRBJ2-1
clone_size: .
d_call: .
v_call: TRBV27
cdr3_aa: CASSLDSDWSYNEQFF
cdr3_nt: TGTGCCAGCAGTTTAGATAGCGACTGGTCCTACAATGAGCAGTTCTTC

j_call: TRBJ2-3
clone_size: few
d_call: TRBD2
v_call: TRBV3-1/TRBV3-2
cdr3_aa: CASSQRLAGALDTQYF
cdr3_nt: TGTGCCAGCAGCCAACGCCTAGCGGGGGCCTTAGATACGCAGTATTTT

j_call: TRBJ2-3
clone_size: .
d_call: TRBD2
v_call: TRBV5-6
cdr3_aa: CASSLAGLAVTDTQYF
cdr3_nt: TGTGCCAGCAGCTTGGCGGGACTAGCGGTAACAGATACGCAGTATTTT

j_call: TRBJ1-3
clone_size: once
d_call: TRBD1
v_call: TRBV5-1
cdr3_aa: CASSHQSGGTGNTIYF
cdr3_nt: TGCGCCAGCAGCCACCAATCAGGGGGAACTGGAAACACCATATATTTT

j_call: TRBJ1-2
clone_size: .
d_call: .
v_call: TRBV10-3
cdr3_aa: CAISDEKYRGYTF
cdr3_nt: TGTGCCATCAGTGATGAAAAGTATAGAGGCTACACCTTC

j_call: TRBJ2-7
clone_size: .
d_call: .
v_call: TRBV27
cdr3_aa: CASQGQGRKGRPYEQYF
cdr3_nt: TGTGCCAGCCAGGGGCAAGGAAGGAAGGGACGGCCCTACGAGCAGTACTTC

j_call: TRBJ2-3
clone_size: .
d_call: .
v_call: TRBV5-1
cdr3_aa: CASSLVAGSTDTQYF
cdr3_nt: TGCGCCAGCAGCTTGGTGGCAGGGAGCACAGATACGCAGTATTTT

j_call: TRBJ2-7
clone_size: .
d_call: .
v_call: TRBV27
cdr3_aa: CASSYGHNQSPYEQYF
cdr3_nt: TGTGCCAGCAGTTACGGACATAACCAGTCGCCCTACGAGCAGTACTTC

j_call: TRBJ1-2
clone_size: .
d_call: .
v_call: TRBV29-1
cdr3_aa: CSVEPGQANYGYTF
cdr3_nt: TGCAGCGTTGAACCGGGACAAGCTAACTATGGCTACACCTTC

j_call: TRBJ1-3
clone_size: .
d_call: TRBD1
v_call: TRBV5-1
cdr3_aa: CASSLASGTGTGNTIYF
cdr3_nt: TGCGCCAGCAGCTTGGCCTCCGGGACAGGGACTGGAAACACCATATATTTT

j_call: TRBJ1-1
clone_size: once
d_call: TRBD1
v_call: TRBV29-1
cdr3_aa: CSVVAQGGTEAFF
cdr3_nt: TGCAGCGTTGTAGCACAGGGGGGGACTGAAGCTTTCTTT

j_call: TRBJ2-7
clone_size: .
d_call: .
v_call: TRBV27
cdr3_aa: CASSPLPGSLSYEQYF
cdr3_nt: TGTGCCAGCAGTCCCCTCCCGGGGTCCCTCTCCTACGAGCAGTACTTC

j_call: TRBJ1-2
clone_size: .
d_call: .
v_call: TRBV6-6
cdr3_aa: CASSYWEGNYGYTF
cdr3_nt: TGTGCCAGCAGTTATTGGGAGGGGAACTATGGCTACACCTTC

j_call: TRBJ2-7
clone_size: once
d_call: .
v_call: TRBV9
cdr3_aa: CASSVGDFWYF
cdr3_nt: TGTGCCAGCAGCGTCGGGGACTTCTGGTACTTC

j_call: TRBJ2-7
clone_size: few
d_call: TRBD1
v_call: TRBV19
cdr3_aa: CASSTDRDYEQYF
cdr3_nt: TGTGCCAGTAGTACGGACAGGGACTACGAGCAGTACTTC

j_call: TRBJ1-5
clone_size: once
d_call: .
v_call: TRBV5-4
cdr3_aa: CASSLGPDPGQPQHF
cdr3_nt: TGTGCCAGCAGCTTGGGCCCGGATCCGGGTCAGCCCCAGCATTTT

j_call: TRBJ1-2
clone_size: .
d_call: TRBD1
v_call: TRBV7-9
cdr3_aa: CASSSQGNYGYTF
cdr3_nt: TGTGCCAGCAGTTCACAGGGGAACTATGGCTACACCTTC

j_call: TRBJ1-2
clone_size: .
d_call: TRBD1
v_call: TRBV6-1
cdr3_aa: CASSEGTGGRPLRDDDGYTF
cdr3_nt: TGTGCCAGCAGTGAAGGGACAGGGGGACGACCCTTAAGGGACGATGATGGCTACACCTTC

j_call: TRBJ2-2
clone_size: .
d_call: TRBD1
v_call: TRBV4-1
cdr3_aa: CASSHRTGGGGTGELFF
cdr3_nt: TGCGCCAGCAGTCATCGGACAGGGGGCGGTGGCACCGGGGAGCTGTTTTTT

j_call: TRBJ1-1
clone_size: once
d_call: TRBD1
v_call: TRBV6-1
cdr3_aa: CASRQTGANTEAFF
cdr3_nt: TGTGCCAGCCGCCAGACAGGGGCGAACACTGAAGCTTTCTTT